Listed here are 8 T cell receptor beta chains from one sample, sequenced in a study of control samples from healthy donors and cancer patients. Here immunoSEQ multiplex PCR was the method, and the copy in TCRdb shows in-frame clones only, minus some. The sample lists about 120,000 clones, roughly 84% seen once, with 1.5% to 2% in the top ten. Sequencing input: blood. The source of these receptors is a man between 18 and 35 years old in good health.

The rearrangement uses TRBV9 and TRBJ2-5; 7 bases map to TRBD2. Germline CDR1 and CDR2: SGDLS and YYNGEE. The CDR3 has 15 residues. J gave up 0 bases and V 4 bases, and 6 bases lay outside the gene matches. In DNA form, the CDR3 reads TGTGCCAGCAGCCTTTCGAGCGGGGACCAAGAGACCCAGTACTTC. Its translation is CASSLSSGDQETQYF.

The genes are TRBV6-6 and TRBJ2-5; 11 bases fit TRBD2. The CDR3 spans 16 residues. CDR1 and CDR2 (germline): MNHNY, SVGAGI (reference sequence). V dropped 2 bases and J dropped 5; count of bases not matched to a gene: 7. CDR3 residues: CASSYALAGGGETQYF. The CDR3 DNA follows: TGTGCCAGCAGTTACGCTCTAGCGGGAGGCGGGGAGACCCAGTACTTC.

CDR3 protein: CASSQGQGMKKLFF. Written as DNA, the CDR3 is TGTGCCAGCAGCCAGGGACAGGGTATGAAAAAACTGTTTTTT. V is TRBV6-5 and J is TRBJ1-4, with 9 bases lining up with TRBD1. The CDR3 is made up of 14 amino acids. V lost 6 bases and J lost 9; bases outside the gene matches: 8. From germline, CDR1 is MNHEY and CDR2 SVGAGI.

The chain recombines TRBV18 with TRBJ1-1; 8 bases line up with TRBD1. Germline trimming cut 5 bases from V and 11 bases from J; bases unmatched to any gene: 7. The length of the CDR3 is 12 residues. Germline V gives CDR1 KGHSH, CDR2 LQKENI. The CDR3 nucleotides read TGTGCCAGCTCATTCGACAGGGGAGATGCTTTCTTT. As protein: CASSFDRGDAFF. The full variable domain, its missing parts supplied by reference TRBV18 and TRBJ1-1, is NAGVMQNPRHLVRRRGQEARLRCSPMKGHSHVYWYRQLPEEGLKFMVYLQKENIIDESGMPKERFSAEFPKEGPSILRIQQVVRGDSAAYFCASSFDRGDAFFGQGTRLTVV.

The rearrangement joins TRBV21-1 to TRBJ2-1; the table calls TRBD1, which could not be checked here. TRBV21-1 is a pseudogene. CDR3 length: 17 amino acids. For the CDR3, the DNA is TGTGCCAGCAGCACCGCGTCCGGGACAGGGGGCTCCAATGAGCAGTTCTTC. This sequence encodes CASSTASGTGGSNEQFF.

V gene TRBV3-1 (or the pseudogene TRBV3-2) combines with J gene TRBJ2-7; 8 bases align to TRBD1. In germline, CDR1 is LGHDT, CDR2 YNNKEL (reference sequence). V shed 6 bases, J shed 0 bases, and the junction held 7 bases outside the gene matches. This CDR3 has 15 residues. CDR3 bases: TGTGCCAGCAGACCCCAGGGGGCAAGCTCCTACGAGCAGTACTTC. This encodes CASRPQGASSYEQYF.

CDR3 bases: TGTGCCAGTAGTCTGGGTTTTAGCATTGCAGATACGCAGTATTTT. Translating it yields CASSLGFSIADTQYF. The V call is TRBV19, the J call TRBJ2-3; the D is unclear. The CDR3 loop spans 15 amino acids. CDR1 LNHDA and CDR2 SQIVND come from the germline V gene (reference sequence). V was clipped by 5 bases and J by 4 bases, with 16 bases between them.

The CDR3 reads CASSAQVAGANVLTF. In DNA form, the CDR3 reads TGTGCCAGCAGTGCCCAGGTCGCGGGGGCCAACGTCCTGACTTTC. J is TRBJ2-6 and V is TRBV25-1, with D hard to call. V was cut by 4 bases and J by 4 bases, with 11 bases left in between. This CDR3 contains 15 residues. Germline V gives CDR1 MGHDK, CDR2 SYGVNS. Using reference TRBV25-1 and TRBJ2-6 for the parts outside the CDR3, the full variable domain is EADIYQTPRYLVIGTGKKITLECSQTMGHDKMYWYQQDPGMELHLIHYSYGVNSTEKGDLSSESTVSRIRTEHFPLTLESARPSHTSQYLCASSAQVAGANVLTFGAGSRLTVL.